What follows are 28 T cell receptor beta chains derived from one specimen sequenced in a study of T cells after yellow fever vaccination. TCRdb processed the 5' RACE reads anew with MiXCR; each CDR3 protein has one entry. There are about 320,000 distinct CDR3 sequences in the sample; 4% to 5.5% occur only once, and just under 20% lies in the top ten. Sequencing was performed on PBMCs, taken 15 days after the yellow fever booster vaccination. Receptors were obtained from a man aged 18 to 29 who received the YFV17D yellow fever vaccine.

Ten or more counts support this clonotype. The gene calls are TRBV7-9 and TRBJ2-1; D is unresolved. Per the germline V gene, CDR1 is SEHNR and CDR2 is FQNEAQ (reference sequence). V was pared by 5 bases and J by 4 bases, with 6 bases between. The CDR3 sequence is 12 residues long. CDR3 sequence (DNA): TGTGCCAGCAGCCCATTATACAATGAGCAGTTCTTC. Its translation is CASSPLYNEQFF. The full variable domain, completed using reference TRBV7-9 and TRBJ2-1, is DTGVSQNPRHKITKRGQNVTFRCDPISEHNRLYWYRQTLGQGPEFLTYFQNEAQLEKSRLLSDRFSAERPKGSFSTLEIQRTEQGDSAMYLCASSPLYNEQFFGPGTRLTVL.

This clonotype was observed many times. The V call is TRBV6-4, the J call TRBJ2-2; 10 nucleotides match TRBD2. Trimming removed 4 bases from V and 1 base from J; junction bases left unmatched: 0. Per the germline V gene, CDR1 is MRHNA and CDR2 is SNTAGT. The CDR3 loop spans 15 amino acids. CDR3 protein: CASSGLAGNTGELFF. The CDR3 nucleotides are TGTGCCAGCAGTGGACTAGCGGGGAACACCGGGGAGCTGTTTTTT.

This clonotype was detected ten times or more. The rearrangement links TRBV11-2 to TRBJ2-2, with D possibly being TRBD1 (5 bases). V was pared by 5 bases and J by 1 base, with 11 bases between. The germline V gene encodes CDR1 SGHAT and CDR2 FQNNGV. CDR3 length: 15 amino acids. CDR3 protein: CASSPVQGNTGELFF. In nucleotides, the CDR3 is TGTGCCAGCAGCCCTGTTCAGGGGAACACCGGGGAGCTGTTTTTT.

This clonotype has only a few counts. The genes are TRBV7-2 and TRBJ2-1; D gene ambiguous. V was pared by 3 bases and J by 2 bases, with 8 bases between. Germline V gene sequence: CDR1 SGHTA, CDR2 FQGNSA. This CDR3 has 14 amino acids. CDR3 nucleotides: TGTGCCAGCAGCTTTAACTCAGCCTACAATGAGCAGTTCTTC. This encodes CASSFNSAYNEQFF.

This clonotype was found many times. V is TRBV10-3 and J is TRBJ2-3; D may be TRBD1 (5 bases). From germline, CDR1 is ENHRY and CDR2 SYGVKD. V was cut by 5 bases and J by 0 bases, with 15 bases left in between. There are 16 residues in the CDR3. The CDR3 sequence: CAISLTQGYSTDTQYF. CDR3 bases: TGTGCCATCAGTCTAACTCAGGGCTATAGCACAGATACGCAGTATTTT.

The chain uses TRBV4-1 and TRBJ1-3; 7 positions match TRBD1. The germline CDR1 and CDR2 sequences are MGHRA and YSYEKL. The CDR3 is 16 amino acids. The V gene end was trimmed by 6 bases and the J gene end by 4 bases; junction bases not matched to a gene: 12. CDR3 nucleotide sequence: TGCGCCAGCAGTCGCAGAGGGGGCTTGAACGGAAACACCATATATTTT. It is translated as CASSRRGGLNGNTIYF.

The V gene is TRBV7-2, the J gene TRBJ2-3; TRBD2 matches at 7 bases. The germline gives CDR1 SGHTA, CDR2 FQGNSA. CDR3 size: 17 residues. V trimming: 1 base; J trimming: 6 bases; junction bases outside the gene matches: 13. The CDR3 DNA sequence: TGTGCCAGCAGCTTAGTTTCATCCCGTCGGGGGGACGATACGCAGTATTTT. Translated, it gives CASSLVSSRRGDDTQYF.

This clonotype was recorded at least ten times. The V gene is TRBV12-5, the J gene TRBJ1-5, with 11 bases aligning to TRBD1. Trimming cost V 3 bases and J 6 bases; bases outside gene matches: 4. Germline-derived CDR1 and CDR2 are LGHNT and FRNRAP. CDR3 length: 15 residues. The CDR3 loop is CASGFGTGGSQPQHF. DNA for the CDR3: TGTGCTAGTGGTTTCGGGACAGGGGGTAGTCAGCCCCAGCATTTT.

This clonotype was seen a handful of times. The chain recombines TRBV7-2 with TRBJ1-2; D uncertain. The germline V gene encodes CDR1 SGHTA and CDR2 FQGNSA. Between the trimmed V and J ends, which lost 5 bases and 2 bases, there was a span of 9 bases. The CDR3 sequence is 13 residues long. The CDR3 nucleotides read TGTGCCAGCAGCGCGGACGGGAACTATGGCTACACCTTC. Its protein product is CASSADGNYGYTF.

The V gene is TRBV6-5, the J gene TRBJ2-4; a possible D gene is TRBD2 (5 bases). CDR1 and CDR2 (germline): MNHEY, SVGAGI. This CDR3 comprises 13 residues. The V gene lost 9 bases and the J gene lost 0 bases, with 9 bases spanning the gap. For the CDR3, the DNA is TGTGCCAGTCGGGGTTCAGCCAAAAACATTCAGTACTTC. Its protein is CASRGSAKNIQYF.

The V gene is TRBV12-3 or TRBV12-4, the J gene TRBJ1-1, with 7 bases fitting TRBD1. This CDR3 comprises 13 residues. V was clipped by 8 bases and J by 5 bases; unmatched bases: 8. This chain's CDR3 is CASGGTVRTEAFF. The CDR3 bases are TGTGCCAGCGGGGGGACAGTACGGACTGAAGCTTTCTTT.

This clonotype was recorded many times. The V call is TRBV7-3, the J call TRBJ1-3; D uncertain. CDR3 size: 12 residues. V lost 5 bases to trimming and J lost 8 bases, with 10 bases between them. CDR1 and CDR2 from the germline V gene are SGHTA and FQGTGA. The CDR3 sequence: CASSPGQDTIYF. The CDR3 nucleotides are TGTGCCAGCAGCCCGGGTCAGGACACCATATATTTT.

This clonotype was recorded a few times. The V gene is TRBV24-1, the J gene TRBJ2-5; a weak D match, TRBD2 (7 bases). This CDR3 is 15 amino acids long. The V end was cut by 2 bases, the J end by 4 bases, with 13 bases between. Germline values: CDR1 KGHDR, CDR2 SFDVKD. The CDR3 region is CATSDSGGGRETQYF. Written as DNA, the CDR3 is TGTGCCACCAGTGATTCCGGGGGCGGGAGAGAGACCCAGTACTTC.

This clonotype was detected ten times or more. The genes are TRBV10-3 and TRBJ2-5; no definite D call. Germline-derived CDR1 and CDR2 are ENHRY and SYGVKD. The V and J ends lost 2 bases and 1 base respectively, with 5 bases between them. CDR3 size: 13 residues. The CDR3: CAISERIQETQYF. In nucleotides, the CDR3 is TGTGCCATCAGTGAGCGGATCCAAGAGACCCAGTACTTC.

This clonotype was counted only a few times. The chain couples TRBV11-2 to TRBJ2-5, with TRBD1 matching over 12 bases. The J segment lost 5 bases and the V segment lost 3 bases, leaving 4 bases of the junction unmatched. In germline, CDR1 is SGHAT, CDR2 FQNNGV. This CDR3 comprises 15 residues. The CDR3 DNA follows: TGTGCCAGCAGCTTCGGGACAGGGGGCGCTGAGACCCAGTACTTC. It yields the protein CASSFGTGGAETQYF.

There are a few counts of this clonotype. The CDR3 region is CASSPDGRVHEQYF. The CDR3 nucleotides are TGTGCCAGCAGCCCGGACGGGCGGGTCCACGAGCAGTACTTC. The rearrangement uses TRBV13 and TRBJ2-7; D is possibly TRBD2 (5 bases). V was cut by 5 bases and J by 5 bases, with 16 bases left in between. Germline V gene lookup returns CDR1 PRHDT and CDR2 FYEKMQ (reference sequence). The CDR3 length is 14 residues.

The chain uses TRBV7-2 and TRBJ1-6; the match to TRBD1 covers 8 bases. The ends lost 5 bases at V and 6 bases at J; junction bases unmatched: 9. Germline V gene lookup returns CDR1 SGHTA and CDR2 FQGNSA. CDR3 length: 16 residues. The CDR3 is CASSPTRQGTNSPLHF. CDR3 in DNA: TGTGCCAGCAGCCCGACCCGACAGGGGACTAATTCACCCCTCCACTTT.

Many counts were recorded for this clonotype. CDR3 residues: CASSSRQHTEAFF. The CDR3 region has the DNA TGTGCCAGCAGCTCTCGACAGCACACTGAAGCTTTCTTT. The chain links TRBV7-9 to TRBJ1-1; weak D call: TRBD1 (5 bases). Germline lookup yields CDR1 SEHNR and CDR2 FQNEAQ (reference sequence). Trimming stripped 4 bases from V and 3 bases from J, with 9 bases between. The CDR3 length is 13 residues.

This clonotype showed up just a few times. The chain links TRBV6-2 or TRBV6-3 to TRBJ2-1, with D maybe TRBD2 (6 bases). V lost 6 bases and J 7 bases, leaving 16 bases between the germline ends. The CDR3 consists of 14 residues. Germline CDR1 is MNHEY and CDR2 is SVGEGT. The CDR3 coding sequence is TGTGCCAGCAGCAGTACGGGGACTGAGAATGAGCAGTTCTTC. Translation gives CASSSTGTENEQFF.

This clonotype was detected ten times or more. The V and J genes are TRBV29-1 and TRBJ2-3; D gene uncertain. The CDR3 covers 12 residues. The germline V and J ends were trimmed by 3 bases and 0 bases, with 4 bases remaining between them. Germline CDR1 and CDR2: SQVTM and ANQGSEA. As DNA, the CDR3 is TGCAGCGTTGAGACTAGCACAGATACGCAGTATTTT. Translating it yields CSVETSTDTQYF.

The chain combines TRBV28 with TRBJ2-7; D is ambiguous. In germline, CDR1 is MDHEN, CDR2 SYDVKM. The CDR3 extends over 13 amino acids. V was trimmed by 4 bases and J by 2 bases, leaving 9 bases between them. The CDR3 coding sequence is TGTGCCAGCAGTTCGGCGGCTCCCTACGAGCAGTACTTC. This translates into CASSSAAPYEQYF. The full variable domain, in which reference TRBV28 and TRBJ2-7 provide the parts outside the CDR3, is DVKVTQSSRYLVKRTGEKVFLECVQDMDHENMFWYRQDPGLGLRLIYFSYDVKMKEKGDIPEGYSVSREKKERFSLILESASTNQTSMYLCASSSAAPYEQYFGPGTRLTVT.

J is TRBJ1-3 and V is TRBV12-3 or TRBV12-4; D is ambiguous. V lost 10 bases to trimming and J lost 0 bases, with 10 bases between them. The CDR3 length is 13 residues. The CDR3 DNA reads TGTGCCAACCGGCCGAACTCTGGAAACACCATATATTTT. It codes for CANRPNSGNTIYF.

At least ten counts were recorded for this clonotype. The gene calls are TRBV9 and TRBJ2-7; the D gene could be TRBD1 or TRBD2 (6 bases each). Trimming removed 0 bases at V and 4 bases at J, with 14 bases between. Germline V gene data show CDR1 as SGDLS and CDR2 as YYNGEE. The CDR3 is 15 amino acids. The CDR3 region has the DNA TGTGCCAGCAGCGTAGGTGTAGGGGGGATATACGAGCAGTACTTC. Its protein product is CASSVGVGGIYEQYF. The complete variable domain, with remaining parts taken from reference TRBV9 and TRBJ2-7, reads DSGVTQTPKHLITATGQRVTLRCSPRSGDLSVYWYQQSLDQGLQFLIQYYNGEERAKGNILERFSAQQFPDLHSELNLSSLELGDSALYFCASSVGVGGIYEQYFGPGTRLTVT.

This clonotype was counted between two and nine times. V gene TRBV5-1 combines with J gene TRBJ2-1, with 9 bases fitting TRBD2. Germline-derived CDR1 and CDR2 are SGHRS and YFSETQ. The CDR3 is made up of 15 amino acids. J gave up 8 bases and V 0 bases, and 6 bases lay outside the gene matches. In nucleotides, the CDR3 is TGCGCCAGCAGCTTGGAACTAGCGGGTACCCATGAGCAGTTCTTC. This encodes CASSLELAGTHEQFF.

There are a few counts of this clonotype. This chain links TRBV11-2 with TRBJ1-4, with 8 bases matching TRBD1. CDR3 size: 16 residues. After removal of 5 bases from V and 4 bases from J, the junction contained 9 bases not matched to a gene. Germline assignment: CDR1 SGHAT and CDR2 FQNNGV. The CDR3 sequence is CASSRQGARGNEKLFF. CDR3 DNA: TGTGCCAGCAGCCGCCAGGGGGCGCGGGGTAATGAAAAACTGTTTTTT.

This chain connects TRBV24-1 to TRBJ1-1; TRBD1 matches 7 bases. The junction had 12 bases not matched to a gene; V was cut back by 4 bases and J by 8 bases. The CDR3 sequence is 15 residues long. Germline CDR1 and CDR2: KGHDR and SFDVKD. CDR3 protein: CATSDNTGAPTEAFF. The CDR3 DNA reads TGTGCCACCAGTGACAATACAGGGGCTCCTACCGAAGCTTTCTTT.

In this sample, this clonotype turned up many times. The chain links TRBV11-2 to TRBJ2-2; TRBD2 is a possible D gene (5 bases). The CDR3 spans 19 residues. The germline gives CDR1 SGHAT, CDR2 FQNNGV. V was trimmed by 4 bases and J by 1 base, leaving 22 bases between them. Here the CDR3 reads CASSSPRTRIPLNTGELFF. The CDR3 nucleotides are TGTGCCAGCAGCTCCCCACGGACTCGAATTCCCCTGAACACCGGGGAGCTGTTTTTT.

Concerning this clonotype: A read error may be the cause here, since a much bigger clone is one base away. The V gene is TRBV5-1, the J gene TRBJ2-5, with 11 positions matching TRBD2. This CDR3 has 15 amino acids. Germline V gene sequence: CDR1 SGHRS, CDR2 YFSETQ. Trimming took 7 bases from V and 2 from J; bases not matched to a gene: 7. CDR3: CASCWTSGLQETQYF. In nucleotides, the CDR3 is TGCGCCAGCTGCTGGACTAGCGGGCTTCAAGAGACCCAGTACTTC.